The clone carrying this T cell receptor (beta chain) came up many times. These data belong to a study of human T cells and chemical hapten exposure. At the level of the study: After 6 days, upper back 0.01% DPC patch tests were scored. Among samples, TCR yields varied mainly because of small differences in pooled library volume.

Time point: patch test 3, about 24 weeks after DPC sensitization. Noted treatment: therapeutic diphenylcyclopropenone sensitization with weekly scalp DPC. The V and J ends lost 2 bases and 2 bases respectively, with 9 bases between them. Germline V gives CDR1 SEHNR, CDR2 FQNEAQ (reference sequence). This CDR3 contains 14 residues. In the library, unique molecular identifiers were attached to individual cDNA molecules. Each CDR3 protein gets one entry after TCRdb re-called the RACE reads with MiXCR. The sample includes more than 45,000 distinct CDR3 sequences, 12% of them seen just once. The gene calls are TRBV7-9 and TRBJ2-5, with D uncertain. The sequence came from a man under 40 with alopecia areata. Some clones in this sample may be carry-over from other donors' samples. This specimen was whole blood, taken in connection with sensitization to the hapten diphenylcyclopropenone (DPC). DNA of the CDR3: TGTGCCAGCAGCTTATTCACATTACAAGAGACCCAGTACTTC. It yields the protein CASSLFTLQETQYF.